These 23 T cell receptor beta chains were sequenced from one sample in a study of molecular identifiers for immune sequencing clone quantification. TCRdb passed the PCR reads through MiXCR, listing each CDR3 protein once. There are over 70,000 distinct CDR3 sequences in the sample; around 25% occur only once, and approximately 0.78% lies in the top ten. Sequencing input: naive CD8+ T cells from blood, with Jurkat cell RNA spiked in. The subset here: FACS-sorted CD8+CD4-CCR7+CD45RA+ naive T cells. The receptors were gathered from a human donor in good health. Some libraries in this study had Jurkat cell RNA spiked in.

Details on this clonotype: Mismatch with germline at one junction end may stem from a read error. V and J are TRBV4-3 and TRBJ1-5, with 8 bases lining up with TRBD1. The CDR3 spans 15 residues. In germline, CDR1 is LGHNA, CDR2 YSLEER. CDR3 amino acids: CARSPSDRGNQPQHF. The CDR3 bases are TGCGCCCGCAGCCCCTCGGACAGGGGCAATCAGCCCCAGCATTTT.

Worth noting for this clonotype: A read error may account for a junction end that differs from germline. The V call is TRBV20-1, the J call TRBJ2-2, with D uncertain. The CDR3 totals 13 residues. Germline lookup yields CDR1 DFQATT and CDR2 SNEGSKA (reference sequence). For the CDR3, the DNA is TGCAGTGCTAGTATCGCGAACCCCGGGGAGCTGTTTTTT. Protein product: CSASIANPGELFF.

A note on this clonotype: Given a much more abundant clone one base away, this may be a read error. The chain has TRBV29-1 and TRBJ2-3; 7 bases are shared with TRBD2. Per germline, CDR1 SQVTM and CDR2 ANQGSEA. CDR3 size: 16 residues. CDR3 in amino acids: CSVLGLRESGTDTQCF. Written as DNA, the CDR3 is TGCAGCGTTCTTGGACTGCGGGAGAGTGGCACAGATACGCAGTGTTTT.

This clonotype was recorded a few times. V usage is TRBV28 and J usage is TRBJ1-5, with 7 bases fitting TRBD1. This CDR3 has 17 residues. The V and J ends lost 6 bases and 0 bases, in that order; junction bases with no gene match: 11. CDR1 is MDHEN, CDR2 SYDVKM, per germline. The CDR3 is CASRTGTERYSNQPQHF. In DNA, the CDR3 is TGTGCCAGCAGAACCGGGACAGAGAGATATAGCAATCAGCCCCAGCATTTT.

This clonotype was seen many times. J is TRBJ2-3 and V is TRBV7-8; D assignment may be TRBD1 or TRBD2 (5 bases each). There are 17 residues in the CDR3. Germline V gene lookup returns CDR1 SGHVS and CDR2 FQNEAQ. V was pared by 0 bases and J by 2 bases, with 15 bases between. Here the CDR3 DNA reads TGTGCCAGCAGCTTAGCAAGGGACGAAGTTCACACAGATACGCAGTATTTT. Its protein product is CASSLARDEVHTDTQYF.

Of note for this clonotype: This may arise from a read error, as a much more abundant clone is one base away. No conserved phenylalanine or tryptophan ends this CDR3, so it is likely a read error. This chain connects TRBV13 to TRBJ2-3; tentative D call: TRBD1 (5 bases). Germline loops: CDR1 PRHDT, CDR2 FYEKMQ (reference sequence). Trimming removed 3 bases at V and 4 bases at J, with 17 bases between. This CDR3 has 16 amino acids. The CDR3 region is CASSFSTGDPSDTQYL. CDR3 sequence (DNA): TGTGCCAGCAGCTTCTCTACAGGAGACCCGTCAGATACGCAGTATCTT.

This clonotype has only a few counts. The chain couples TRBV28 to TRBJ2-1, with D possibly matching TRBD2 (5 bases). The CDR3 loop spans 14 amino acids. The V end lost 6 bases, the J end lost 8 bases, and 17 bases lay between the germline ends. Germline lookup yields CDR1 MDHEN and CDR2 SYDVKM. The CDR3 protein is CASRTLLVRDEQFF. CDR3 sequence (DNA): TGTGCCAGCAGGACCCTCCTCGTGCGGGATGAGCAGTTCTTC.

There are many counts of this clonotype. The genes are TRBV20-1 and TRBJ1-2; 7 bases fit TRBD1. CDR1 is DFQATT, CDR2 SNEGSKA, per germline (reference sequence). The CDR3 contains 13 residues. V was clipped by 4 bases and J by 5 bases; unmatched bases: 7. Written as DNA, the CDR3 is TGCAGTGCTACGGGGACAGACCAGTATGGCTACACCTTC. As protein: CSATGTDQYGYTF.

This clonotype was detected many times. DNA of the CDR3: TGTGCCAGCAGCGTAGAGCAGGGGGGCACTGAAGCTTTCTTT. Encoded protein: CASSVEQGGTEAFF. The J gene is TRBJ1-1, the V gene TRBV9; TRBD1 matches 7 bases. Losses at the gene ends were 0 bases for V and 4 bases for J; bases not matched to a gene: 3. CDR1 is SGDLS, CDR2 YYNGEE, per germline. CDR3 length: 14 amino acids. The full variable domain, completed using reference TRBV9 and TRBJ1-1, is DSGVTQTPKHLITATGQRVTLRCSPRSGDLSVYWYQQSLDQGLQFLIQYYNGEERAKGNILERFSAQQFPDLHSELNLSSLELGDSALYFCASSVEQGGTEAFFGQGTRLTVV.

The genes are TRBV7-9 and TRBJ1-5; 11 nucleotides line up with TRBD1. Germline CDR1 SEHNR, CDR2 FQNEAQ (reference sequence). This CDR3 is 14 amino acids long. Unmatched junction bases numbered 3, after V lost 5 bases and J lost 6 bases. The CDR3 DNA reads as TGTGCCAGCAGCCCGGGACAGGGGGTTCAGCCCCAGCATTTT. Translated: CASSPGQGVQPQHF.

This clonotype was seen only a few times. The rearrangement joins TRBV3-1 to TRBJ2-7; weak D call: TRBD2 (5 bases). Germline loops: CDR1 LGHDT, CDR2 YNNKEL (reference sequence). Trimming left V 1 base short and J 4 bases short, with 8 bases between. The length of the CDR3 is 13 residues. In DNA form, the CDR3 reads TGTGCCAGCAGCCAAGGGACTTTGTACGAGCAGTACTTC. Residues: CASSQGTLYEQYF.

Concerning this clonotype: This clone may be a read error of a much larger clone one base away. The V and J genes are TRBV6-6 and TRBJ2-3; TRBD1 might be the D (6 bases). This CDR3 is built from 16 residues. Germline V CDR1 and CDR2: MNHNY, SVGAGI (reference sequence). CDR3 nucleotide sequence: TGTGTCAGCAGTCCATACCGGACAGAGGGGGCAGATACGCAGTATTTT. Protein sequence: CVSSPYRTEGADTQYF.

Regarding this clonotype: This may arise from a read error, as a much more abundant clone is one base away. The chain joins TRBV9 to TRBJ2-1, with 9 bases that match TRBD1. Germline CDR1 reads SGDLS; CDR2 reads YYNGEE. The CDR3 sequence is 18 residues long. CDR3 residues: CASSTPLRSGTGPDEQCF. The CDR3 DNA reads TGTGCCAGCAGCACCCCACTAAGATCGGGGACAGGGCCTGATGAGCAGTGCTTC.

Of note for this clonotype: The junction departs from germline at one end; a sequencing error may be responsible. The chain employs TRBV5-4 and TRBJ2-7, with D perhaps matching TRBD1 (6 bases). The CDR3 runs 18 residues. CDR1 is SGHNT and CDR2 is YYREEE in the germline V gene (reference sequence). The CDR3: CASSPSTGIAHRGYEQYF. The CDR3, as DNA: TGTGCAAGCAGCCCTTCGACAGGCATCGCGCATAGGGGCTACGAGCAGTACTTC.

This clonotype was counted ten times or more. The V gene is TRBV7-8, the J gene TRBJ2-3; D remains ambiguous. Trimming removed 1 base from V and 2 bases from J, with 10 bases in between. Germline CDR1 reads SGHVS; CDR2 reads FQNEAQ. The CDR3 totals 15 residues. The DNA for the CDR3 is TGTGCCAGCAGCTTAGTTGGGCAGCACACAGATACGCAGTATTTT. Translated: CASSLVGQHTDTQYF.

The CDR3 DNA sequence: TGCAGTGCTAGAGATGACGCCAGGGACAGGACAGAGAACACTGAAGCTTTCTTT. Amino acids: CSARDDARDRTENTEAFF. The chain has TRBV20-1 and TRBJ1-1; 8 nucleotides align to TRBD1. This CDR3 is built from 18 residues. Germline assignment: CDR1 DFQATT and CDR2 SNEGSKA (reference sequence). V lost 0 bases, J lost 1 base, and 13 bases stayed unmatched.

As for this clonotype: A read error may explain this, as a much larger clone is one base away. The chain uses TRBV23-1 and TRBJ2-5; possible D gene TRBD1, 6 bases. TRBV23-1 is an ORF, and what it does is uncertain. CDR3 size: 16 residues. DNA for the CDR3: TGCGCCTGCAGTCAATCGCGGTACAGGGACCAAGAGACCCAGTACTTC. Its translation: CACSQSRYRDQETQYF.

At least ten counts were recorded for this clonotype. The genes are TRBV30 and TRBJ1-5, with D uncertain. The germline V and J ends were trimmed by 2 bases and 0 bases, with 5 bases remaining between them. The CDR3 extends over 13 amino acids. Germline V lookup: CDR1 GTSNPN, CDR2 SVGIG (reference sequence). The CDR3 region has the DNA TGTGCCTGGAGTCCATCTAGCAATCAGCCCCAGCATTTT. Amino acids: CAWSPSSNQPQHF.

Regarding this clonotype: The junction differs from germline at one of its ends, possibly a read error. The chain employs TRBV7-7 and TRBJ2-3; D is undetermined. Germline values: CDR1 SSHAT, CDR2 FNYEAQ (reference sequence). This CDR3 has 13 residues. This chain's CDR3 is CASSPGFTATQYF. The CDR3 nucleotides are TGTGCCAGCAGCCCTGGCTTTACAGCTACGCAGTATTTT.

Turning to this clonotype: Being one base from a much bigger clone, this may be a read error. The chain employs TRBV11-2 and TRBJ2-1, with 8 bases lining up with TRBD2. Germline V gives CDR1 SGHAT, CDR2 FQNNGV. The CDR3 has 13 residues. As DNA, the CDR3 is TGTGTCAGCAGCCAGTCGGGAGGGCTTCTGGTTATCTTC. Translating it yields CVSSQSGGLLVIF.

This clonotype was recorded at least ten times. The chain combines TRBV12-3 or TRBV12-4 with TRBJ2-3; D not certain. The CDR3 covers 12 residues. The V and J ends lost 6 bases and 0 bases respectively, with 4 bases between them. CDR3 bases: TGTGCCAGCAGACACAGCACAGATACGCAGTATTTT. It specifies CASRHSTDTQYF.

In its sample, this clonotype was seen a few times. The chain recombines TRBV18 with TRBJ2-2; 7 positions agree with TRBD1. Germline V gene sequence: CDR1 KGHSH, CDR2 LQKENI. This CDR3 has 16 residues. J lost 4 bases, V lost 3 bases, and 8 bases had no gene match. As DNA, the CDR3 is TGTGCCAGCTCACCCACCGACAGGGTGCGCACCGGGGAGCTGTTTTTT. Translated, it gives CASSPTDRVRTGELFF. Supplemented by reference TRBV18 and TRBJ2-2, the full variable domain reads NAGVMQNPRHLVRRRGQEARLRCSPMKGHSHVYWYRQLPEEGLKFMVYLQKENIIDESGMPKERFSAEFPKEGPSILRIQQVVRGDSAAYFCASSPTDRVRTGELFFGEGSRLTVL.

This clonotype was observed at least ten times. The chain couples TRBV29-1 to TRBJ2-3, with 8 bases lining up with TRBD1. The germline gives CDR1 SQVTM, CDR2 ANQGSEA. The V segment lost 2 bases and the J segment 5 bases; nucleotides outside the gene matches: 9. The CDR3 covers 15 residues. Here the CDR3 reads CSVELGQGARDTQYF. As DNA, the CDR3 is TGCAGCGTTGAATTAGGGCAGGGGGCTAGAGATACGCAGTATTTT.